The 27 T cell receptor beta chains below were found in one sample sequenced in a study of cytomegalovirus exposure and HLA in healthy donors. The study ran its PCR with 60 Vbeta and 13 Jbeta primers. The method was immunoSEQ multiplex PCR; TCRdb's version includes in-frame clones alone and lacks a portion of them. The sample records about 52,000 clones, less than 70% being singletons. Sequenced material: PBMCs. The receptor set was obtained from a human donor in good health.

CDR3 region: CASSAGQAFDLTQYF. DNA for the CDR3: TGTGCCAGCAGCGCTGGACAGGCGTTCGATCTAACGCAGTATTTT. The chain uses TRBV9 and TRBJ2-3; 7 bases fit TRBD1. Germline V gene data show CDR1 as SGDLS and CDR2 as YYNGEE. V gave up 3 bases and J gave up 9 bases; unmatched junction bases: 13. This CDR3 is 15 amino acids long.

The V gene is TRBV7-9, the J gene TRBJ1-6; 9 bases line up with TRBD1. Trimming cost V 5 bases and J 9 bases; bases outside gene matches: 5. CDR1 is SEHNR and CDR2 is FQNEAQ in the germline V gene (reference sequence). The CDR3 is 14 amino acids. The CDR3 region has the DNA TGTGCCAGCAGCGTGGACAGGGGAGCTTCACCCCTCCACTTT. This codes for CASSVDRGASPLHF.

This chain links TRBV13 with TRBJ2-1; TRBD2 matches at 11 bases. V gave up 4 bases and J gave up 3 bases; unmatched junction bases: 14. Per germline, CDR1 PRHDT and CDR2 FYEKMQ (reference sequence). The CDR3 has 19 residues. This chain's CDR3 is CASSWRASGGIMGYNEQFF. CDR3 in DNA: TGTGCCAGCAGCTGGAGGGCTAGCGGGGGGATCATGGGCTACAATGAGCAGTTCTTC.

V gene TRBV14 combines with J gene TRBJ1-6, with D unresolved. From germline, CDR1 is SGHDN and CDR2 FVKESK. The CDR3 consists of 19 residues. V shed 1 base and J shed 7 bases, with 23 bases lying between them. For the CDR3, the DNA is TGTGCCAGCAGCCAAGGCAGGACTTTTAGGTCAGAGGTCAATTCACCCCTCCACTTT. It yields the protein CASSQGRTFRSEVNSPLHF.

The rearrangement links TRBV13 to TRBJ2-1; 11 bases agree with TRBD2. Germline trimming cut 5 bases from V and 10 bases from J; bases unmatched to any gene: 22. The CDR3 has 19 residues. Germline-derived CDR1 and CDR2 are PRHDT and FYEKMQ (reference sequence). In DNA, the CDR3 is TGTGCCAGCAGCCTACAGCAGGGGGCGAGTCTAGCGGGGGGACCGGAGCAGTTCTTC. It codes for CASSLQQGASLAGGPEQFF.

This clone has just a few counts. The J gene is TRBJ2-7, the V gene TRBV5-1; 8 bases are a match to TRBD2. V lost 4 bases, J lost 3 bases, and 15 bases stayed unmatched. The CDR3 is 17 residues long. Germline V lookup: CDR1 SGHRS, CDR2 YFSETQ. The CDR3 loop is CASSPRGSGGPFYEQYF. In nucleotides, the CDR3 is TGCGCCAGCAGCCCCCGCGGGTCGGGGGGGCCGTTCTACGAGCAGTACTTC.

The rearrangement links TRBV5-1 to TRBJ2-6, with a weak D call TRBD1 (5 bases). The CDR3 consists of 16 residues. From germline, CDR1 is SGHRS and CDR2 YFSETQ. V was clipped by 3 bases and J by 0 bases, with 10 bases between them. The CDR3 nucleotides are TGCGCCAGCAGCTGGCGACAGCACTCTGGGGCCAACGTCCTGACTTTC. It encodes CASSWRQHSGANVLTF.

This clone appeared once. The chain carries TRBV30 and TRBJ1-2; maybe TRBD1 (5 bases). Trimming removed 0 bases from V and 7 bases from J, with 12 bases in between. The CDR3 has 13 amino acids. CDR1 is GTSNPN and CDR2 is SVGIG in the germline V gene (reference sequence). The CDR3 region has the DNA TGTGCCTGGAGTGTCCAGGGTTTCCGTGGCTACACCTTC. Translated, it gives CAWSVQGFRGYTF.

The chain employs TRBV5-1 and TRBJ1-4, with 8 bases lining up with TRBD1. V shed 1 base, J shed 4 bases, and the junction held 9 bases outside the gene matches. The length of the CDR3 is 17 residues. In germline, CDR1 is SGHRS, CDR2 YFSETQ. The chain's CDR3 is CASSLSVTGGFNEKLFF. CDR3 sequence (DNA): TGCGCCAGCAGCTTGTCGGTCACAGGGGGGTTTAATGAAAAACTGTTTTTT.

Only one count was recorded for this clone. The identical CDR3 is also encoded by other nucleotide sequences in the sample. CDR3 region: CASSAGTGDEKLFF. Here the CDR3 DNA reads TGTGCCAGCAGCGCCGGGACAGGGGATGAAAAACTGTTTTTT. The chain uses TRBV9 and TRBJ1-4; 10 bases are a match to TRBD1. The CDR3 spans 14 residues. Germline trimming cut 3 bases from V and 6 bases from J; bases unmatched to any gene: 2. Per germline, CDR1 SGDLS and CDR2 YYNGEE.

This sequence joins TRBV19 and TRBJ2-1; 9 bases map to TRBD1. Germline V gives CDR1 LNHDA, CDR2 SQIVND (reference sequence). The CDR3 loop spans 12 amino acids. Losses at the gene ends were 3 bases for V and 11 bases for J; bases not matched to a gene: 2. This CDR3 is CASSMDRGKQFF. CDR3 DNA sequence: TGTGCCAGTAGTATGGACAGGGGTAAGCAGTTCTTC. Combining the CDR3 with reference TRBV19 and TRBJ2-1 gives the whole variable domain DGGITQSPKYLFRKEGQNVTLSCEQNLNHDAMYWYRQDPGQGLRLIYYSQIVNDFQKGDIAEGYSVSREKKESFPLTVTSAQKNPTAFYLCASSMDRGKQFFGPGTRLTVL.

This clone was detected only a few times. This chain links TRBV9 with TRBJ1-1; D not resolved. This CDR3 is built from 15 residues. V was clipped by 3 bases and J by 0 bases, with 12 bases between them. CDR1 and CDR2 (germline): SGDLS, YYNGEE. This chain's CDR3 is CASSAGGLLNTEAFF. The CDR3 DNA is TGTGCCAGCAGCGCGGGAGGACTTTTGAACACTGAAGCTTTCTTT.

The chain carries TRBV4-2 and TRBJ2-7; no definite D call. In germline, CDR1 is LGHNA, CDR2 YNFKEQ. The CDR3 loop spans 13 amino acids. V was clipped by 0 bases and J by 7 bases, with 10 bases between them. CDR3 coding DNA: TGTGCCAGCAGCCAAGAAGTGGCATGGGAGCAGTACTTC. Amino acid sequence: CASSQEVAWEQYF.

This chain joins TRBV6-5 and TRBJ2-1, with D perhaps TRBD1 (6 bases). This CDR3 has 14 amino acids. V shed 6 bases and J shed 7 bases, with 16 bases lying between them. In germline, CDR1 is MNHEY, CDR2 SVGAGI. The CDR3 loop is CASRKATRGNEQFF. The CDR3 coding sequence is TGTGCCAGCAGAAAGGCAACGAGGGGGAATGAGCAGTTCTTC.

This clone came up once. The gene calls are TRBV19 and TRBJ1-2, with 7 bases aligning to TRBD1. Germline trimming cut 6 bases from V and 2 bases from J; bases unmatched to any gene: 9. Germline CDR1 reads LNHDA; CDR2 reads SQIVND (reference sequence). The CDR3 length is 15 residues. Written as DNA, the CDR3 is TGTGCCAGTAGGAACCCGGGACAGTCCAACTATGGCTACACCTTC. Amino acids: CASRNPGQSNYGYTF.

The rearrangement uses TRBV5-1 and TRBJ2-5; D may be TRBD1 (6 bases). CDR1 and CDR2 (germline): SGHRS, YFSETQ. The CDR3 totals 14 residues. V lost 4 bases and J 4 bases, leaving 14 bases between the germline ends. The CDR3 sequence: CASSPGHSPETQYF. The CDR3 DNA reads TGCGCCAGCAGCCCGGGACATTCCCCAGAGACCCAGTACTTC.

The chain has TRBV5-6 and TRBJ2-1, with 8 bases aligning to TRBD2. J lost 0 bases, V lost 4 bases, and 12 bases had no gene match. CDR1 and CDR2 from the germline V gene are SGHDT and YYEEEE. This CDR3 region has 18 residues. The CDR3 coding sequence is TGTGCCAGCAGCCGACGTTTAGCGGGGCAAAGCTCCTACAATGAGCAGTTCTTC. Protein: CASSRRLAGQSSYNEQFF.

This chain joins TRBV7-9 and TRBJ2-7; D perhaps matches TRBD2 (5 bases). Germline lookup yields CDR1 SEHNR and CDR2 FQNEAQ (reference sequence). V lost 3 bases and J 3 bases, leaving 12 bases between the germline ends. CDR3 size: 14 residues. The DNA of the CDR3 is TGTGCCAGCAGCTTTTCGGGGATCGGCTACGAGCAGTACTTC. Translation gives CASSFSGIGYEQYF.

This sequence joins TRBV7-9 and TRBJ1-1; weak D call: TRBD1 (5 bases). The V and J ends lost 7 bases and 5 bases respectively, with 20 bases between them. In germline, CDR1 is SEHNR, CDR2 FQNEAQ (reference sequence). The CDR3 sequence is 15 residues long. In DNA form, the CDR3 reads TGTGCCAGCATGCCAGGGCGGCTACTTGAAACTGAAGCTTTCTTT. Amino acid sequence: CASMPGRLLETEAFF.

J is TRBJ1-1 and V is TRBV6-1; D call uncertain. Germline V gene sequence: CDR1 MNHNS, CDR2 SASEGT. V was pared by 1 base and J by 0 bases, with 15 bases between. The CDR3 extends over 17 amino acids. CDR3 nucleotide sequence: TGTGCCAGCAGTGAAGATTTATATCACGACATGAACACTGAAGCTTTCTTT. Its protein product is CASSEDLYHDMNTEAFF.

The chain recombines TRBV30 with TRBJ1-6; 9 bases map to TRBD1. CDR1 and CDR2 (germline): GTSNPN, SVGIG (reference sequence). This CDR3 is built from 14 residues. V trimming: 2 bases; J trimming: 11 bases; junction bases outside the gene matches: 7. CDR3 coding DNA: TGTGCCTGGAGTACCGGACAGGGGATACCACCCCTCCACTTT. It yields the protein CAWSTGQGIPPLHF.

CDR3 in amino acids: CASSFSGGSYNEQFF. CDR3 nucleotide sequence: TGCGCCAGCAGCTTTAGCGGGGGGTCCTACAATGAGCAGTTCTTC. The V gene is TRBV5-1, the J gene TRBJ2-1; 10 bases are a match to TRBD2. Germline V gene data show CDR1 as SGHRS and CDR2 as YFSETQ. The CDR3 is 15 residues long. With 2 bases clipped from V and 1 base from J, the junction kept 0 bases outside the gene matches.

The chain combines TRBV6-5 with TRBJ1-2; TRBD1 matches 10 bases. Germline V gene data show CDR1 as MNHEY and CDR2 as SVGAGI. The J segment lost 4 bases and the V segment lost 7 bases, leaving 9 bases of the junction unmatched. The CDR3 loop spans 15 amino acids. The CDR3, as DNA: TGTGCCAGCATGCCGGGACAGGGGATCGGCTATGGCTACACCTTC. Amino acids: CASMPGQGIGYGYTF.

J is TRBJ1-1 and V is TRBV4-1, with D unclear. Trimming cost V 3 bases and J 6 bases, with 14 bases left between them. This CDR3 comprises 14 residues. Looked up from germline, CDR1 is MGHRA and CDR2 is YSYEKL. In DNA form, the CDR3 reads TGCGCCAGCAGCCAGGTTGAAGGCGGCCCTGAAGCTTTCTTT. Translation gives CASSQVEGGPEAFF.

The rearrangement links TRBV4-1 to TRBJ1-2; tentative D call: TRBD1 (5 bases). The V gene's germline CDR1 is MGHRA and CDR2 YSYEKL. The CDR3 loop spans 13 amino acids. V lost 2 bases and J lost 4, with 8 bases in between. The CDR3 loop is CASSQRGGYGYTF. Written as DNA, the CDR3 is TGCGCCAGCAGCCAACGCGGGGGCTATGGCTACACCTTC.

The chain has TRBV6-5 and TRBJ1-1; D perhaps matches TRBD1 (6 bases). V dropped 2 bases and J dropped 6 bases, with 16 bases sitting between them. This CDR3 has 15 residues. Germline loops: CDR1 MNHEY, CDR2 SVGAGI. The DNA of the CDR3 is TGTGCCAGCAGTTACGTGGGGGCTCTTATCGCTGAAGCTTTCTTT. Translated: CASSYVGALIAEAFF.

This chain uses TRBV5-1 with TRBJ2-3; 9 positions agree with TRBD1. CDR3 length: 16 residues. Per the germline V gene, CDR1 is SGHRS and CDR2 is YFSETQ. J gave up 4 bases and V 4 bases, and 10 bases lay outside the gene matches. The CDR3 region is CASSAPDRGEADTQYF. Written as DNA, the CDR3 is TGCGCCAGCAGCGCGCCGGACAGGGGTGAAGCAGATACGCAGTATTTT.